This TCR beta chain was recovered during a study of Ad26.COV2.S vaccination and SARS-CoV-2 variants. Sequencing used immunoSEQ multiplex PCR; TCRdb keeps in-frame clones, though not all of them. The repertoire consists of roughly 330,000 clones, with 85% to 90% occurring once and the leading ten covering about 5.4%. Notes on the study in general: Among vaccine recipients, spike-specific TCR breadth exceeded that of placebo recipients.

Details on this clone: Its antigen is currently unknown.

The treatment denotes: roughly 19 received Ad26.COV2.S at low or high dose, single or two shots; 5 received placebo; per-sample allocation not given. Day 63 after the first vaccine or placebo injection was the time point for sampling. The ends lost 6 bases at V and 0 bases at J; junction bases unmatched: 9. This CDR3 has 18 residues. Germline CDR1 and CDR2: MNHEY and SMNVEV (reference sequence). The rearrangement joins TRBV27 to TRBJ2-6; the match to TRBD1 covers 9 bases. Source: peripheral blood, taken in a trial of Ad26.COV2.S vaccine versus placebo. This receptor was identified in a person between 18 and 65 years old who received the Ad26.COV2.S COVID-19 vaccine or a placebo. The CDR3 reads CASSSNLDRGSGANVLTF. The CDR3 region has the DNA TGTGCCAGCAGCTCTAACCTGGACAGGGGCTCTGGGGCCAACGTCCTGACTTTC.